Listed here are 22 T cell receptor beta chains from one sample, sequenced in a study of T cell clones after liver transplantation. The table came from immunoSEQ multiplex PCR; TCRdb's copy has only in-frame clones and leaves some out. Among about 70,000 clones listed, roughly 80% were seen once. The sample was CD4+ T cells from blood, taken 12 months after liver transplant. Source of these receptors: a human patient who received a liver transplant. Part of the T cells may come from the graft donor.

This clone was observed a single time. The CDR3: CAWSHPGMYQETQYF. The CDR3, as DNA: TGTGCCTGGAGCCACCCCGGGATGTACCAAGAGACCCAGTACTTC. The V gene is TRBV30, the J gene TRBJ2-5, with D possibly TRBD2 on 5 matching bases. V was clipped by 3 bases and J by 0 bases, with 14 bases between them. CDR3 length: 15 residues. Germline CDR1 and CDR2: GTSNPN and SVGIG (reference sequence).

This sequence joins TRBV27 and TRBJ2-1; D uncertain. The CDR3 length is 16 residues. V was pared by 0 bases and J by 5 bases, with 14 bases between. The germline V gene encodes CDR1 MNHEY and CDR2 SMNVEV (reference sequence). CDR3 nucleotide sequence: TGTGCCAGCAGTTTATCATACGCCTCCGACGACAATGAGCAGTTCTTC. This codes for CASSLSYASDDNEQFF.

This chain uses TRBV20-1 with TRBJ2-7, with D unresolved. Germline-derived CDR1 and CDR2 are DFQATT and SNEGSKA (reference sequence). CDR3 length equals 11 residues. V was cut by 3 bases and J by 3 bases, with 6 bases left in between. The CDR3 reads CSARIVYEQYF. CDR3 bases: TGCAGTGCTAGGATAGTCTACGAGCAGTACTTC.

The rearrangement links TRBV28 to TRBJ1-1; no reliable D call. CDR3 length equals 11 residues. Germline V lookup: CDR1 MDHEN, CDR2 SYDVKM. Trimming took 7 bases from V and 5 from J, leaving 8 bases between them. The CDR3 region is CASTSETEAFF. CDR3 coding DNA: TGTGCCAGCACCTCGGAAACTGAAGCTTTCTTT.

In this sample, this clone turned up a few times. The rearrangement uses TRBV4-3 and TRBJ2-1; 11 positions agree with TRBD1. The length of the CDR3 is 16 residues. The germline gives CDR1 LGHNA, CDR2 YSLEER. Trimming took 1 base from V and 5 from J; bases not matched to a gene: 4. Here the CDR3 reads CASSQGGTGGHNEQFF. The CDR3 nucleotides read TGCGCCAGCAGCCAAGGAGGGACAGGGGGTCACAATGAGCAGTTCTTC.

This chain links TRBV11-2 with TRBJ2-1, with TRBD2 matching over 15 bases. Germline V gives CDR1 SGHAT, CDR2 FQNNGV. The length of the CDR3 is 16 residues. The V gene end was trimmed by 4 bases and the J gene end by 8 bases; junction bases not matched to a gene: 6. The CDR3 loop is CASSSGTSGRFYEQFF. DNA of the CDR3: TGTGCCAGCAGCTCGGGGACTAGCGGGAGGTTCTATGAGCAGTTCTTC.

The chain combines TRBV28 with TRBJ1-5; 8 bases are shared with TRBD1. This CDR3 is built from 15 residues. Germline V gene data show CDR1 as MDHEN and CDR2 as SYDVKM. V gave up 10 bases and J gave up 2 bases; unmatched junction bases: 10. The CDR3 region has the DNA TGTGCCATTACGACAGGGGTACGTGGCAATCAGCCCCAGCATTTT. Its translation: CAITTGVRGNQPQHF. The full variable domain, with the rest looked up from reference TRBV28 and TRBJ1-5, is DVKVTQSSRYLVKRTGEKVFLECVQDMDHENMFWYRQDPGLGLRLIYFSYDVKMKEKGDIPEGYSVSREKKERFSLILESASTNQTSMYLCAITTGVRGNQPQHFGDGTRLSIL.

The chain employs TRBV6-5 and TRBJ1-2; 9 positions agree with TRBD1. The V gene's germline CDR1 is MNHEY and CDR2 SVGAGI. V lost 6 bases to trimming and J lost 5 bases; unmatched junction nucleotides: 4. There are 13 residues in the CDR3. CDR3 sequence (DNA): TGTGCCAGCAGCCCTGACAGGGGGTATGGCTACACCTTC. Translating gives CASSPDRGYGYTF.

V gene TRBV7-9 combines with J gene TRBJ2-3; D assignment may be TRBD1 or TRBD2 (5 bases each). CDR1 SEHNR and CDR2 FQNEAQ come from the germline V gene (reference sequence). The CDR3 covers 16 residues. The V gene lost 2 bases and the J gene lost 3 bases, with 15 bases spanning the gap. CDR3 protein: CASSLWYRDGTDTQYF. In DNA form, the CDR3 reads TGTGCCAGCAGCTTATGGTATCGGGACGGGACAGATACGCAGTATTTT.

The rearrangement joins TRBV20-1 to TRBJ2-1; weak D call: TRBD1 (5 bases). CDR1 and CDR2 from the germline V gene are DFQATT and SNEGSKA (reference sequence). The length of the CDR3 is 10 residues. The V end lost 6 bases, the J end lost 8 bases, and 8 bases lay between the germline ends. CDR3 sequence: CSARADEQFF. The CDR3 nucleotides read TGCAGTGCCAGGGCAGATGAGCAGTTCTTC.

The V call is TRBV7-2, the J call TRBJ2-5, with D perhaps TRBD2 (6 bases). This CDR3 is 16 amino acids long. CDR1 SGHTA and CDR2 FQGNSA come from the germline V gene. V was trimmed by 1 base and J by 4 bases, leaving 16 bases between them. The CDR3 sequence is CASSLGSFPGVETQYF. The CDR3 DNA is TGTGCCAGCAGCTTAGGGTCTTTTCCGGGAGTAGAGACCCAGTACTTC. Full variable domain (remainder filled in from reference TRBV7-2 and TRBJ2-5): GAGVSQSPSNKVTEKGKDVELRCDPISGHTALYWYRQSLGQGLEFLIYFQGNSAPDKSGLPSDRFSAERTGGSVSTLTIQRTQQEDSAVYLCASSLGSFPGVETQYFGPGTRLLVL.

This chain links TRBV5-4 with TRBJ1-1, with TRBD1 matching over 7 bases. There are 15 residues in the CDR3. Germline CDR1 SGHNT, CDR2 YYREEE (reference sequence). After removal of 1 base from V and 4 bases from J, the junction contained 7 bases not matched to a gene. CDR3 nucleotide sequence: TGTGCCAGCAGCTTGAGAAGGGGGCAGGGCACTGAAGCTTTCTTT. Translated, it gives CASSLRRGQGTEAFF.

The chain combines TRBV4-1 with TRBJ1-4; the match to TRBD1 covers 10 bases. The CDR3 has 18 amino acids. The trim removed 3 bases at V and 4 bases at J, leaving 11 bases unmatched. Germline values: CDR1 MGHRA, CDR2 YSYEKL. The CDR3 protein is CASSQGQGLPRGNEKLFF. CDR3 in DNA: TGCGCCAGCAGCCAGGGACAGGGGCTTCCCCGGGGTAATGAAAAACTGTTTTTT.

This chain joins TRBV2 and TRBJ2-1; 11 nucleotides align to TRBD2. This CDR3 comprises 15 residues. Germline V gene lookup returns CDR1 SNHLY and CDR2 FYNNEI. J lost 5 bases, V lost 7 bases, and 7 bases had no gene match. The CDR3 DNA reads TGTGCCAGCAAACCGGGACTAGCGGACCACAATGAGCAGTTCTTC. Its translation: CASKPGLADHNEQFF.

This clone was recorded once. The rearrangement uses TRBV5-5 and TRBJ2-7; D ambiguous. Germline CDR1 and CDR2: SGHKS and YYEKEE (reference sequence). The CDR3 consists of 16 residues. Deletions cut 0 bases from V and 4 bases from J, with 17 bases between. CDR3 sequence: CASSLANRVRLYEQYF. The DNA of the CDR3 is TGTGCCAGCAGCTTGGCCAATAGGGTAAGATTATACGAGCAGTACTTC.

J is TRBJ2-1 and V is TRBV28, with D uncertain. Trimming shortened V by 2 bases and J by 0 bases, and 11 bases separated the two germline ends. Germline V gene sequence: CDR1 MDHEN, CDR2 SYDVKM. The CDR3 consists of 16 residues. The CDR3 loop is CASSLVGFLSYNEQFF. The CDR3 coding sequence is TGTGCCAGCAGTTTAGTCGGGTTCCTCTCCTACAATGAGCAGTTCTTC.

CDR3 residues: CASSPRGGLVYEQYF. CDR3 DNA sequence: TGTGCCAGCAGCCCCCGTGGAGGGTTGGTCTACGAGCAGTACTTC. V gene TRBV7-9 combines with J gene TRBJ2-7, with D tentatively TRBD2 (6 bases). Germline CDR1 and CDR2: SEHNR and FQNEAQ (reference sequence). The CDR3 covers 15 residues. V was trimmed by 5 bases and J by 3 bases, leaving 17 bases between them.

The chain joins TRBV7-9 to TRBJ2-2; D unresolved. Trimming took off 0 bases at V and 2 bases at J, with 7 bases between the two ends. Germline V gene lookup returns CDR1 SEHNR and CDR2 FQNEAQ (reference sequence). The CDR3 contains 15 residues. CDR3 DNA sequence: TGTGCCAGCAGCTTAGCTTCAGGAAACACCGGGGAGCTGTTTTTT. Protein product: CASSLASGNTGELFF.

This clone showed up just a few times. V usage is TRBV9 and J usage is TRBJ1-5; a weak D match, TRBD1 (5 bases). The CDR3 is made up of 14 amino acids. Looked up from germline, CDR1 is SGDLS and CDR2 is YYNGEE. Deletions cut 3 bases from V and 6 bases from J, with 13 bases between. The CDR3 is CASSADSFAQPQHF. CDR3 in DNA: TGTGCCAGCAGCGCAGACAGTTTCGCTCAGCCCCAGCATTTT.

This chain links TRBV7-9 with TRBJ1-5; D is unresolved. CDR1 and CDR2 (germline): SEHNR, FQNEAQ (reference sequence). There are 15 residues in the CDR3. V was pared by 1 base and J by 1 base, with 8 bases between. CDR3 sequence: CASSLGTTSNQPQHF. Here the CDR3 DNA reads TGTGCCAGCAGCTTAGGCACTACCAGCAATCAGCCCCAGCATTTT.

The V call is TRBV9, the J call TRBJ2-6; D may be TRBD2 (5 bases). V was shortened by 0 bases and J by 0 bases, with 16 bases between the two germline ends. The CDR3 runs to 19 residues. CDR1 SGDLS and CDR2 YYNGEE come from the germline V gene. CDR3 coding DNA: TGTGCCAGCAGCGTAGGGGTGGGAGCTTCTCTCTCTGGGGCCAACGTCCTGACTTTC. Amino acid sequence: CASSVGVGASLSGANVLTF.

The chain joins TRBV7-9 to TRBJ1-2; the D is unclear. Germline loops: CDR1 SEHNR, CDR2 FQNEAQ (reference sequence). The CDR3 length is 13 residues. V was shortened by 3 bases and J by 0 bases, with 5 bases between the two germline ends. The CDR3 nucleotides are TGTGCCAGCAGCTTTGGAACTAACTATGGCTACACCTTC. This encodes CASSFGTNYGYTF.